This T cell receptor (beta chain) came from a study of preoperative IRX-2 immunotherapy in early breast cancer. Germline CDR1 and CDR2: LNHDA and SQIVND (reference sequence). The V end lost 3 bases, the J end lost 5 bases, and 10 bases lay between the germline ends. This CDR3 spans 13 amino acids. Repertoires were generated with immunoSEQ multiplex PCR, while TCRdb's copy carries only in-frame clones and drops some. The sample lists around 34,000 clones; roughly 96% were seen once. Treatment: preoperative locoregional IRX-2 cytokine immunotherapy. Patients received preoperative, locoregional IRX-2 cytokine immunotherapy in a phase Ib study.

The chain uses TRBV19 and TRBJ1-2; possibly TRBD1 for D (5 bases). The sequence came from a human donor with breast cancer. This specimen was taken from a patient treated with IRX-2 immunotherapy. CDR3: CASSIGRDYGYTF. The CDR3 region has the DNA TGTGCCAGTAGTATCGGCAGGGATTATGGCTACACCTTC.